Presented here are 30 T cell receptor beta chains from one specimen sequenced in a study of control samples from healthy donors and cancer patients. The table came from immunoSEQ multiplex PCR; TCRdb's copy has only in-frame clones and leaves some out. The sample holds about 80,000 clones, around 92% seen once. Sequencing was performed on blood. The receptors were sampled from a middle-aged man in good health.

CDR3 loop: CASSEAGSNEKLFF. Here the CDR3 DNA reads TGCGCCAGCAGTGAGGCAGGGAGTAATGAAAAACTGTTTTTT. This chain links TRBV10-1 with TRBJ1-4; maybe TRBD1 (5 bases). Trimming removed 2 bases at V and 4 bases at J, with 8 bases between. Germline V lookup: CDR1 WNHNN, CDR2 SYGVQD (reference sequence). The CDR3 has 14 amino acids.

The V gene is TRBV27, the J gene TRBJ2-3; 15 nucleotides align to TRBD2. The germline gives CDR1 MNHEY, CDR2 SMNVEV (reference sequence). This CDR3 contains 18 residues. Trimming at V came to 2 bases and at J to 1 base, leaving 4 bases not matched to a gene. The CDR3 reads CASSLVGTSGGRTDTQYF. The DNA of the CDR3 is TGTGCCAGCAGTTTAGTGGGGACTAGCGGGGGGCGCACAGATACGCAGTATTTT.

The V gene is TRBV6-2 or TRBV6-3, the J gene TRBJ1-2; no reliable D call. This CDR3 has 15 residues. Germline values: CDR1 MNHEY, CDR2 SVGEGT. With 6 bases removed from V and 1 base from J, the gap between germline ends came to 15 bases. Here the CDR3 reads CASSPEAPRNYGYTF. In DNA form, the CDR3 reads TGTGCCAGCAGCCCTGAGGCGCCACGTAACTATGGCTACACCTTC.

The rearrangement links TRBV12-3 or TRBV12-4 to TRBJ2-1; D is undetermined. The CDR3 spans 13 residues. Trimming shortened V by 2 bases and J by 8 bases, and 10 bases separated the two germline ends. The CDR3 DNA reads as TGTGCCAGCAGTTTAAAGGGTACCGATGAGCAGTTCTTC. Residues: CASSLKGTDEQFF.

V and J are TRBV5-1 and TRBJ1-6; 10 positions agree with TRBD1. Germline CDR1 is SGHRS and CDR2 is YFSETQ. The V and J ends lost 6 bases and 10 bases, in that order; junction bases with no gene match: 13. The CDR3 sequence is 16 residues long. Here the CDR3 reads CASTVSSGTGVSPLHF. In nucleotides, the CDR3 is TGCGCCAGCACCGTTTCATCCGGGACAGGGGTCTCACCCCTCCACTTT.

The V call is TRBV6-4, the J call TRBJ1-2; 7 nucleotides match TRBD1. J gave up 6 bases and V 7 bases, and 8 bases lay outside the gene matches. The CDR3 covers 13 residues. CDR1 is MRHNA, CDR2 SNTAGT, per germline. The CDR3 region is CASNSRGFDGYTF. CDR3 sequence (DNA): TGTGCCAGCAATAGCAGGGGGTTCGATGGCTACACCTTC.

The rearrangement links TRBV9 to TRBJ1-2; 9 bases match TRBD1. The CDR3 spans 17 residues. Trimming cost V 4 bases and J 5 bases; bases outside gene matches: 15. Germline-derived CDR1 and CDR2 are SGDLS and YYNGEE. The CDR3 coding sequence is TGTGCCAGCAGCAAGGGGACAGGGAAGGGGGGTTGGTATGGCTACACCTTC. Translating it yields CASSKGTGKGGWYGYTF. The full variable domain, completed using reference TRBV9 and TRBJ1-2, is DSGVTQTPKHLITATGQRVTLRCSPRSGDLSVYWYQQSLDQGLQFLIQYYNGEERAKGNILERFSAQQFPDLHSELNLSSLELGDSALYFCASSKGTGKGGWYGYTFGSGTRLTVV.

Written as DNA, the CDR3 is TGTGCCAGCAGCGTAGGACCAAACTACGAGCAGTACTTC. This translates into CASSVGPNYEQYF. The chain has TRBV9 and TRBJ2-7, with D uncertain. Germline V lookup: CDR1 SGDLS, CDR2 YYNGEE. The CDR3 is 13 amino acids. The V and J ends lost 0 bases and 3 bases respectively, with 7 bases between them.

This clone has a single count. V gene TRBV18 combines with J gene TRBJ2-3; D may be TRBD1 or TRBD2 (5 bases each). Trimming took off 1 base at V and 3 bases at J, with 11 bases between the two ends. CDR3 length: 15 residues. Germline V gene lookup returns CDR1 KGHSH and CDR2 LQKENI. The CDR3 spells CASSPQVGVTDTQYF. DNA for the CDR3: TGTGCCAGCTCACCACAGGTGGGGGTGACAGATACGCAGTATTTT.

The CDR3 loop is CASSVLGQGHTQYF. The CDR3 region has the DNA TGTGCCAGCAGCGTATTGGGACAGGGGCATACGCAGTATTTT. The genes are TRBV9 and TRBJ2-3; 10 bases fit TRBD1. The ends lost 1 base at V and 7 bases at J; junction bases unmatched: 3. Germline assignment: CDR1 SGDLS and CDR2 YYNGEE. The CDR3 is 14 residues long.

The chain has TRBV10-3 and TRBJ1-2, with unresolved D. CDR3 length: 12 amino acids. V lost 5 bases to trimming and J lost 5 bases, with 9 bases between them. The germline V gene encodes CDR1 ENHRY and CDR2 SYGVKD. The CDR3 loop is CAISSVTYGYTF. CDR3 sequence (DNA): TGTGCCATCAGTTCCGTTACTTATGGCTACACCTTC.

The gene calls are TRBV2 and TRBJ1-2; 7 nucleotides match TRBD1. V shed 6 bases, J shed 0 bases, and the junction held 7 bases outside the gene matches. The CDR3 has 15 amino acids. The germline V gene has CDR1 SNHLY and CDR2 FYNNEI. CDR3 sequence (DNA): TGTGCCAGCAGCCGGGAGGGGGCGACTAACTATGGCTACACCTTC. It yields the protein CASSREGATNYGYTF.

This chain links TRBV19 with TRBJ1-2; the D is unclear. Trimming cost V 4 bases and J 1 base, with 4 bases left between them. The CDR3 is 12 residues long. Germline CDR1 and CDR2: LNHDA and SQIVND (reference sequence). The CDR3 sequence: CASSTNNYGYTF. In DNA, the CDR3 is TGTGCCAGTAGTACGAATAACTATGGCTACACCTTC.

The rearrangement joins TRBV18 to TRBJ2-3; no clear D gene. The CDR3 consists of 13 residues. Trimming took 3 bases from V and 4 from J, leaving 8 bases between them. Looked up from germline, CDR1 is KGHSH and CDR2 is LQKENI. This CDR3 is CASSPPNSDTQYF. Here the CDR3 DNA reads TGTGCCAGCTCACCGCCCAACTCAGATACGCAGTATTTT.

V gene TRBV14 combines with J gene TRBJ2-3, with TRBD2 matching over 10 bases. CDR1 is SGHDN, CDR2 FVKESK, per germline. This CDR3 has 17 amino acids. Trimming took 4 bases from V and 2 from J; bases not matched to a gene: 9. CDR3: CASSRPRTSGDTDTQYF. DNA for the CDR3: TGTGCCAGCAGCCGGCCCAGGACTAGCGGTGACACAGATACGCAGTATTTT.

The J gene is TRBJ2-3, the V gene TRBV24-1; D not resolved. CDR3 size: 13 residues. The V gene lost 1 base and the J gene lost 4 bases, with 5 bases spanning the gap. The germline gives CDR1 KGHDR, CDR2 SFDVKD. The CDR3 coding sequence is TGTGCCACCAGTGATTTAAGCCCAGATACGCAGTATTTT. Protein: CATSDLSPDTQYF.

V is TRBV12-3 or TRBV12-4 and J is TRBJ1-6, with D possibly matching TRBD1 (5 bases). This CDR3 has 13 amino acids. V gave up 5 bases and J gave up 7 bases, with 9 bases separating them. CDR3 DNA sequence: TGTGCCAGCAGTCCGGCAGGGAATTCACCCCTCCACTTT. This translates into CASSPAGNSPLHF.

The V call is TRBV7-9, the J call TRBJ2-1, with D possibly being TRBD2 (6 bases). This CDR3 region has 13 residues. The germline V and J ends were trimmed by 5 bases and 4 bases, with 9 bases remaining between them. Germline lookup yields CDR1 SEHNR and CDR2 FQNEAQ (reference sequence). The CDR3 region has the DNA TGTGCCAGCAGCCGGGCGGGGTACAATGAGCAGTTCTTC. This encodes CASSRAGYNEQFF.

This rearrangement joins TRBV27 to TRBJ2-2, with TRBD1 matching over 8 bases. This CDR3 has 14 amino acids. Germline CDR1 MNHEY, CDR2 SMNVEV (reference sequence). V shed 5 bases and J 7 bases; nucleotides not matched to a gene: 6. For the CDR3, the DNA is TGTGCCAGCAGTCCCCGGACAGGGAACGGGGAGCTGTTTTTT. Protein: CASSPRTGNGELFF.

The rearrangement links TRBV5-5 to TRBJ1-1; TRBD1 matches at 7 bases. Germline V gives CDR1 SGHKS, CDR2 YYEKEE (reference sequence). This CDR3 has 15 amino acids. J was trimmed by 0 bases and V by 5 bases; bases with no gene match: 7. As DNA, the CDR3 is TGTGCCAGCAGATCCCCCGGGACAGTGAACACTGAAGCTTTCTTT. It yields the protein CASRSPGTVNTEAFF.

The chain is built from TRBV14 and TRBJ1-1, with 7 positions matching TRBD1. This CDR3 has 15 residues. Per germline, CDR1 SGHDN and CDR2 FVKESK. The V gene end was trimmed by 5 bases and the J gene end by 0 bases; junction bases not matched to a gene: 6. The CDR3 sequence: CASSARTGLNTEAFF. The DNA of the CDR3 is TGTGCCAGCAGCGCCCGGACAGGATTGAACACTGAAGCTTTCTTT.

The table lists this clone with a count of one. The chain joins TRBV5-1 to TRBJ2-7; TRBD1 matches at 7 bases. The germline V gene has CDR1 SGHRS and CDR2 YFSETQ. Trimming at V came to 4 bases and at J to 3 bases, leaving 7 bases not matched to a gene. The CDR3 runs to 14 residues. As DNA, the CDR3 is TGCGCCAGCAGCCCCCGGGACAGCATCTACGAGCAGTACTTC. Its translation: CASSPRDSIYEQYF.

The count of this clone is one. V usage is TRBV5-1 and J usage is TRBJ2-1; D remains ambiguous. Trimming left V 1 base short and J 7 bases short, with 15 bases between. Germline-derived CDR1 and CDR2 are SGHRS and YFSETQ. CDR3 length: 15 residues. DNA for the CDR3: TGCGCCAGCAGCTTGAACCCGGGTGGGAAAAATGAGCAGTTCTTC. Its translation is CASSLNPGGKNEQFF.

The chain carries TRBV6-6 and TRBJ1-6; D gene uncertain. The V end was cut by 0 bases, the J end by 6 bases, with 3 bases between. Germline V lookup: CDR1 MNHNY, CDR2 SVGAGI (reference sequence). This CDR3 has 13 amino acids. Here the CDR3 reads CASSYSVNSPLHF. The CDR3 region has the DNA TGTGCCAGCAGTTACTCGGTTAATTCACCCCTCCACTTT.

This chain connects TRBV6-6 to TRBJ2-2, with 7 nucleotides matching TRBD2. The trim removed 10 bases at V and 3 bases at J, leaving 5 bases unmatched. Germline CDR1 MNHNY, CDR2 SVGAGI (reference sequence). CDR3 length: 13 amino acids. CDR3 nucleotides: TGTGCCAACAAACGGGGGGACACCGGGGAGCTGTTTTTT. Its translation: CANKRGDTGELFF.

The chain uses TRBV6-5 and TRBJ2-7; 7 bases agree with TRBD1. Germline CDR1 reads MNHEY; CDR2 reads SVGAGI. The CDR3 sequence is 15 residues long. Trimming removed 6 bases from V and 5 bases from J; junction bases left unmatched: 13. This CDR3 is CASRRTGGFSHEQYF. DNA of the CDR3: TGTGCCAGCAGGAGGACAGGTGGGTTTTCCCACGAGCAGTACTTC.

The rearrangement joins TRBV19 to TRBJ1-2; D gene ambiguous. Germline V CDR1 and CDR2: LNHDA, SQIVND (reference sequence). This CDR3 comprises 14 residues. The V end lost 7 bases, the J end lost 3 bases, and 15 bases lay between the germline ends. This CDR3 reads CASNWKSQDYGYTF. The CDR3 DNA sequence: TGTGCCAGTAATTGGAAGTCCCAGGACTATGGCTACACCTTC.

The chain uses TRBV27 and TRBJ2-5; TRBD2 is a possible D gene (6 bases). This CDR3 spans 11 amino acids. CDR1 MNHEY and CDR2 SMNVEV come from the germline V gene (reference sequence). V lost 8 bases and J 2 bases, leaving 6 bases between the germline ends. For the CDR3, the DNA is TGTGCCAGCGGACTACAAGAGACCCAGTACTTC. Its translation: CASGLQETQYF.

The V gene is TRBV30, the J gene TRBJ1-2; 8 bases line up with TRBD1. Germline assignment: CDR1 GTSNPN and CDR2 SVGIG (reference sequence). CDR3 length: 16 residues. V shed 3 bases, J shed 5 bases, and the junction held 14 bases outside the gene matches. CDR3 in amino acids: CAWRVTGGRGVYGYTF. CDR3 DNA sequence: TGTGCCTGGAGGGTAACAGGGGGGAGAGGAGTGTATGGCTACACCTTC.

By share of the sample, this clone is medium-sized. CDR3 coding DNA: TGTGCCAGTAGTATTTCAGTTAGGTCCGGCAATCAGCCCCAGCATTTT. Translation: CASSISVRSGNQPQHF. This sequence joins TRBV19 and TRBJ1-5; D is undetermined. The V gene lost 3 bases and the J gene lost 2 bases, with 14 bases spanning the gap. This CDR3 region has 16 residues. Germline CDR1 and CDR2: LNHDA and SQIVND (reference sequence).